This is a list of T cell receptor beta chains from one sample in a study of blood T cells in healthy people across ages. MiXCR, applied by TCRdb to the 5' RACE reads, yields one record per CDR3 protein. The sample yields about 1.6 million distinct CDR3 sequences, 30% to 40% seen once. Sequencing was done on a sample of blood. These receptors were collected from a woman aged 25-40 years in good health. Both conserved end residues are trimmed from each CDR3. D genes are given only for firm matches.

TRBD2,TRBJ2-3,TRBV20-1,SASLAGGPSDTQY
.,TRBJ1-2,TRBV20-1,SARDVRLHGYT
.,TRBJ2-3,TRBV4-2,ASSQDWGSLTDTQY
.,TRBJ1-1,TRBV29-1,SVDPGLNTEAF
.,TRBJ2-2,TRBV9,ASSGSYGSGELF
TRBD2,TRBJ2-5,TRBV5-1,ASQPGTTQETQY
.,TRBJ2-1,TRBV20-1,SFPGGPGNEQF
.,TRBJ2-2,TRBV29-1,MGRERAGELF
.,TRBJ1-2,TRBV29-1,SVHQDGYT
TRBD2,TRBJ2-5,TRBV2,ASSWGTSGSETQY
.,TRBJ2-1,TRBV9,ASSAPGNNEQF
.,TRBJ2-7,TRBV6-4,ASSDPGNYEQY
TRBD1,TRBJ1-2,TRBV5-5,ASSLAGGRANYGYT
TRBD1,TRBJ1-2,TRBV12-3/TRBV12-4,ASSTRTGSYGYT
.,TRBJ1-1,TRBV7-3,ASSLDLGDEAF
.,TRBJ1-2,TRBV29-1,SAVRDYGYT
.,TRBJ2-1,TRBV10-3,AISPTGTSYNEQF